This entry is about one TCR beta chain. Antigen: not known. This specimen belongs to a study of cytomegalovirus exposure and HLA in healthy donors. Study context: The 110 or so validation repertoires were produced on the same platform as the roughly 700 repertoires of the first cohort. This was reported in a later analysis.

There are 13 residues in the CDR3. The V segment lost 7 bases and the J segment 4 bases; nucleotides outside the gene matches: 5. Per germline, CDR1 MNHNY and CDR2 SVGAGI (reference sequence). The protocol was immunoSEQ multiplex PCR, while the TCRdb copy is restricted to in-frame clones and leaves out a portion. The top ten clones hold 0.89% of a sample with approximately 160,000 clones, 90% to 97% of them seen once. Study observations and caveats: Reportedly, diagnosis of cytomegalovirus status by the classifier showed high specificity and sensitivity.

The source is a woman aged 18-30 years in good health and CMV-seronegative. The source material was PBMCs. V gene TRBV6-6 combines with J gene TRBJ2-3; 7 bases line up with TRBD2. The DNA for the CDR3 is TGTGCCAGCACAGAGCGGGGCGCAGATACGCAGTATTTT. It encodes CASTERGADTQYF.